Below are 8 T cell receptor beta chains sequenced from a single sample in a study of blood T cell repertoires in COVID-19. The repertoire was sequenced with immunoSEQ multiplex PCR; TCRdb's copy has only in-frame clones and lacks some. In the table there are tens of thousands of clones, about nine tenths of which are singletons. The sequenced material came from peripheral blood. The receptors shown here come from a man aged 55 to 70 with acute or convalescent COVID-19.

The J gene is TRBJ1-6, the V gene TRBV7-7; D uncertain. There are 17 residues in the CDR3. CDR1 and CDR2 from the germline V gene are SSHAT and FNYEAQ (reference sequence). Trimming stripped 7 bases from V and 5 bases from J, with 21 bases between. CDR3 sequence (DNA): TGTGCCAGCATCATGGGGATGGGAGGACGCGATAATTCACCCCTCCACTTT. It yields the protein CASIMGMGGRDNSPLHF.

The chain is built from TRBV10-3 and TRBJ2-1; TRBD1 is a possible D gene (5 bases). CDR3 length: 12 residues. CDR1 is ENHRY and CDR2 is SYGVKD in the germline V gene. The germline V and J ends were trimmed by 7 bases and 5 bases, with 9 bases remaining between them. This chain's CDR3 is CAIKDRDNEQFF. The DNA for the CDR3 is TGTGCCATCAAAGACAGAGACAATGAGCAGTTCTTC.

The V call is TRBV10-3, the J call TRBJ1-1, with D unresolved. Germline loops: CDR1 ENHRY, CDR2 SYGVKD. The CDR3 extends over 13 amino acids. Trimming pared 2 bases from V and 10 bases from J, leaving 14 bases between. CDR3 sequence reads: CAISERSDPGAFF. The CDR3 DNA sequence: TGTGCCATCAGTGAGAGGTCCGATCCAGGAGCTTTCTTT.

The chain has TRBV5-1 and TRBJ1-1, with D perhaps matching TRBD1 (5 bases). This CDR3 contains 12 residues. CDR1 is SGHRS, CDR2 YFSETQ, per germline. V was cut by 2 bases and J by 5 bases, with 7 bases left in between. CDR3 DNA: TGCGCCAGCAGCTTTTCAGGGACTGAAGCTTTCTTT. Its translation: CASSFSGTEAFF.

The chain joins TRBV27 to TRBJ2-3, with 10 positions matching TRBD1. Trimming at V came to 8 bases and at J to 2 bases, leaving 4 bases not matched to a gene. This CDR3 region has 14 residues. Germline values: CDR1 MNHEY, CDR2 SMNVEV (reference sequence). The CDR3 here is CASRGQGYTDTQYF. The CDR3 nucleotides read TGTGCCAGCCGGGGACAGGGGTACACAGATACGCAGTATTTT.

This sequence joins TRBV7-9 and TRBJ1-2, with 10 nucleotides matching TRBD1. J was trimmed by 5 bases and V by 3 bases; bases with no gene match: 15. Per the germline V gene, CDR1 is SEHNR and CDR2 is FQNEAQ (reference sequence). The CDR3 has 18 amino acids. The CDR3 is CASSFPLMGQGRLYGYTF. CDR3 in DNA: TGTGCCAGCAGCTTCCCCCTGATGGGACAGGGGAGACTGTATGGCTACACCTTC.

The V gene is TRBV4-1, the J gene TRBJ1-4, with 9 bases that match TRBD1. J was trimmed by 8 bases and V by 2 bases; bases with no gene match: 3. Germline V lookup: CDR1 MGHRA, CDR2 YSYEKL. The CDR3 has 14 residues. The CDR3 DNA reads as TGCGCCAGCAGCCAACCGGGACAGGGCGAAAAACTGTTTTTT. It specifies CASSQPGQGEKLFF.

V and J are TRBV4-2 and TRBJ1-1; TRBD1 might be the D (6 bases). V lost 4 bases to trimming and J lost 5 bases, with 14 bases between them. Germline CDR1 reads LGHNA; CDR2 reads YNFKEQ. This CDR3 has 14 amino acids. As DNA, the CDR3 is TGTGCCAGCAGCCCCGAGGGGGGGGTGACTGAAGCTTTCTTT. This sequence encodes CASSPEGGVTEAFF.